This entry concerns a single T cell receptor (beta chain). Treatment specified: randomized to nivolumab then ipilimumab (arm A) or the reverse (arm B). These data originate in a study of sequential checkpoint blockade in melanoma. About the study: Randomization was 1:1 between first-line nivolumab→ipilimumab and ipilimumab→nivolumab.

Measured with immunoSEQ multiplex PCR; TCRdb has only the in-frame clones, and not every one. The profile shows about 38,000 clones, approximately 90% of them singletons. Per germline, CDR1 MNHEY and CDR2 SMNVEV (reference sequence). Trimming pared 0 bases from V and 2 bases from J, leaving 4 bases between. This CDR3 is built from 13 residues. The TCR comes from a human donor with melanoma. The sequenced sample was CD8+ T cells sorted from blood (inferred from file names), obtained from a patient given nivolumab and ipilimumab in sequence. The V and J genes are TRBV27 and TRBJ2-5; D unresolved. The CDR3 nucleotides read TGTGCCAGCAGTTTATCATTACAAGAGACCCAGTACTTC. Translation gives CASSLSLQETQYF.